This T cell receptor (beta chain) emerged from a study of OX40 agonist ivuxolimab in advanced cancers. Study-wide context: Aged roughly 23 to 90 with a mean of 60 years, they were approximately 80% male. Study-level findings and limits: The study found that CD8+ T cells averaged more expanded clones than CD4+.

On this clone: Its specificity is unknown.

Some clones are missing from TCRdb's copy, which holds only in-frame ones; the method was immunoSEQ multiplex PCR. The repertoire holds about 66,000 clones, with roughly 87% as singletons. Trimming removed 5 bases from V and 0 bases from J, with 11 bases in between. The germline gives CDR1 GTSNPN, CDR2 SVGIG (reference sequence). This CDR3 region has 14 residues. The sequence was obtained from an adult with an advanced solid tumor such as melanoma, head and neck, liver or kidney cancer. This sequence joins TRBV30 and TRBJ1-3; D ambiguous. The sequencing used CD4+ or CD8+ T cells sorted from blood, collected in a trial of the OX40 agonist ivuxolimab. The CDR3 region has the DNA TGTGCCTGGTTAAAGGGCCGCTCTGGAAACACCATATATTTT. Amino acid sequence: CAWLKGRSGNTIYF.